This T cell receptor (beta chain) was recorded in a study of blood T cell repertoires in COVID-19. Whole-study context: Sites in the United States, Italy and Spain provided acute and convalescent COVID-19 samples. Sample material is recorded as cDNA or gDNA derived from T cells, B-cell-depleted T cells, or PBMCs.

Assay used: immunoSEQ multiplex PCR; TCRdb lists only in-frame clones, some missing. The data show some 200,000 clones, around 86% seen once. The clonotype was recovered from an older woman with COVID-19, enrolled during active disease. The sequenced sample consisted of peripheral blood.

The CDR3 DNA reads TGTGCCAGCAGCACAGGGATTTCCACAGATACGCAGTATTTT. This codes for CASSTGISTDTQYF. V is TRBV7-2 and J is TRBJ2-3; D may be TRBD1 (6 bases). Per germline, CDR1 SGHTA and CDR2 FQGNSA. The CDR3 is made up of 14 amino acids. Trimming stripped 5 bases from V and 2 bases from J, with 11 bases between.